The rows below give T cell receptor beta chains drawn from one sample of a study of T cells after yellow fever vaccination. Each CDR3 protein is one row after TCRdb ran MiXCR on the 5' RACE reads. The table has a few hundred thousand distinct CDR3 sequences, roughly a sixth seen once. The starting material was PBMCs, obtained 4 to 5 days after the first yellow fever vaccination. The source of these receptors is a man aged 18 to 29 who received the YFV17D yellow fever vaccine. CDR3s leave out the opening cysteine and the closing phenylalanine or tryptophan. Some rows mark clone size as missing; the rest say once, few, many or name a class of expanded clone.

clone size	V gene	J gene	CDR3 protein
NA	TRBV18	TRBJ2-6	ASSTTGTGAGANVLT
few	TRBV4-1	TRBJ2-1	ASSHDGAGGDNEQF
NA	TRBV12-3/TRBV12-4	TRBJ1-4	ASSLASKGKNEKLF
NA	TRBV6-1	TRBJ1-3	ASRDRAYSGNTIY
few	TRBV7-2	TRBJ1-1	ASSLLTGGATEAF
NA	TRBV3-1	TRBJ2-7	ARSQMGADEQY
NA	TRBV6-2/TRBV6-3	TRBJ2-1	ASSQMTRYNEQF
few	TRBV11-1	TRBJ2-7	ASSAVPGFPQDPGEQY
NA	TRBV15	TRBJ2-5	ATSSRQKLQETQY
few	TRBV12-3/TRBV12-4	TRBJ1-1	ASSLRPLGTEAF
few	TRBV2	TRBJ2-5	ASSVKQETQY
few	TRBV10-3	TRBJ2-1	AISDLRGEGSWNEQF
few	TRBV18	TRBJ1-1	ASSLGGGLGTEAF
NA	TRBV7-8	TRBJ2-7	ASSASAGEAYEQY
NA	TRBV7-9	TRBJ2-4	ASSLPGAKNIQY
NA	TRBV9	TRBJ2-5	ASSASGGAEETQC
few	TRBV7-2	TRBJ2-7	ASSLTDAYEGY
few	TRBV5-6	TRBJ2-3	ASSPQGNTQY
many	TRBV5-1	TRBJ1-1	ASSLGGATEAF
few	TRBV18	TRBJ2-4	ASSPGSGLAKNIQY
NA	TRBV7-3	TRBJ1-6	ASSADGDNSPLH
NA	TRBV9	TRBJ2-2	ASSDLRLAGTGELF
NA	TRBV5-6	TRBJ2-1	ASSFRGLTYNEQF
NA	TRBV28	TRBJ2-5	ASSPWGQKETQY
few	TRBV4-3	TRBJ2-1	ASSQDPGVRNEQF
NA	TRBV27	TRBJ1-1	ASRDPGTGNTEAF
NA	TRBV10-1	TRBJ2-2	ASSCFGHLNTGELF
few	TRBV5-1	TRBJ1-1	ASSITGENTEAF
NA	TRBV7-2	TRBJ1-1	ASSLGTVWETEAF
few	TRBV9	TRBJ1-4	ASSAGWGGANEKLF
NA	TRBV6-1	TRBJ2-3	ASRGDSLSTDTQY
NA	TRBV28	TRBJ2-4	ASRPGTRVTLAKNIQY
few	TRBV12-3/TRBV12-4	TRBJ2-5	ASSKGSRTGGETQY
few	TRBV6-2/TRBV6-3	TRBJ1-5	ASSDRDRGPQH
NA	TRBV7-9	TRBJ2-1	ASSLVVYNEQF
NA	TRBV6-2/TRBV6-3	TRBJ2-3	ASSFRRTSPGDTQY
few	TRBV29-1	TRBJ2-1	SVASGYNEQF